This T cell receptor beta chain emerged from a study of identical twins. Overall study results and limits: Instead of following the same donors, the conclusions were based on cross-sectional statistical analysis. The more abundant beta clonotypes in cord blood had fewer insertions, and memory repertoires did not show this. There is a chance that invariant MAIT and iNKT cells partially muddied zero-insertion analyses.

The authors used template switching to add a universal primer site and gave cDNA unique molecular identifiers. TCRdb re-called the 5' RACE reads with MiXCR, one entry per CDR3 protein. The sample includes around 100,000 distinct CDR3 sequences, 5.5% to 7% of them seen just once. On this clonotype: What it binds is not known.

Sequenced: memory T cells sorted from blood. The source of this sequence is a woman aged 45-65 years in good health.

The DNA of the CDR3 is TGCGCCAGCAGCTTGGGAAGTAGCGGGATCATCACAGATACGCAGTATTTT. The encoded protein is CASSLGSSGIITDTQYF. The J gene is TRBJ2-3, the V gene TRBV5-1; TRBD2 matches at 8 bases. The CDR3 sequence is 17 residues long. CDR1 and CDR2 (germline): SGHRS, YFSETQ. The V gene end was trimmed by 0 bases and the J gene end by 2 bases; junction bases not matched to a gene: 8.